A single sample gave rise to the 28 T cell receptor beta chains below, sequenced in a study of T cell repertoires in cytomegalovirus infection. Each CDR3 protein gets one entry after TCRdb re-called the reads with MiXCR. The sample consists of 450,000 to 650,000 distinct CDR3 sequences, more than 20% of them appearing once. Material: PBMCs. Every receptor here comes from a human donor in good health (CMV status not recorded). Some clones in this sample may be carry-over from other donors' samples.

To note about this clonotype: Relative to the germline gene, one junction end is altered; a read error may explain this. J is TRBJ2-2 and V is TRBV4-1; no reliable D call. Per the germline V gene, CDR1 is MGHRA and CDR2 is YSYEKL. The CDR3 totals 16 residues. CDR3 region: CASSPRSGLYTGELFF. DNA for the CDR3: TGTGCCAGCAGCCCCCGATCCGGGCTGTACACCGGGGAGCTGTTTTTT.

The CDR3 DNA is TGTGCCAGCAGCTTAAAGATAGGGGCTAGCGGGAGCACAGATACGCAGTATTTT. Translating gives CASSLKIGASGSTDTQYF. The chain uses TRBV7-3 and TRBJ2-3; 8 positions agree with TRBD2. V lost 1 base and J lost 0; bases outside the gene matches: 9. Germline CDR1 SGHTA, CDR2 FQGTGA. CDR3 length: 18 amino acids.

The CDR3 region has the DNA TGTGCCATCAGACTAGCGAGCACAGATACGCAGTATTTT. Protein: CAIRLASTDTQYF. This chain uses TRBV10-3 with TRBJ2-3; TRBD2 agrees at 7 bases. V shed 6 bases, J shed 0 bases, and the junction held 0 bases outside the gene matches. CDR3 length equals 13 residues. Germline values: CDR1 ENHRY, CDR2 SYGVKD.

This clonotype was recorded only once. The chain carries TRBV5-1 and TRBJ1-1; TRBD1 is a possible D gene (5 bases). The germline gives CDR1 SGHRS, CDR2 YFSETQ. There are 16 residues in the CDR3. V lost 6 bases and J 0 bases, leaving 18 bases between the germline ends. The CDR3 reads CASIGGVGVMNTEAFF. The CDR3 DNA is TGCGCCAGCATTGGGGGTGTCGGGGTAATGAACACTGAAGCTTTCTTT.

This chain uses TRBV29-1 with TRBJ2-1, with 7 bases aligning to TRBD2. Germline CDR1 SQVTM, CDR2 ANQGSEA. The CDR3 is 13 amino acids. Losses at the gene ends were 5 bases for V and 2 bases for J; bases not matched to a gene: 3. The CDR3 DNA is TGCAGCGTTCGTGGGAGGGCCTACAATGAGCAGTTCTTC. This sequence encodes CSVRGRAYNEQFF.

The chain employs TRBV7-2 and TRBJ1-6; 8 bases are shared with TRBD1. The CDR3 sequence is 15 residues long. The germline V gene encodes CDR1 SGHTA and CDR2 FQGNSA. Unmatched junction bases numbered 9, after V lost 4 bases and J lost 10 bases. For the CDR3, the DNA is TGTGCCAGCAGCTCCGGACAGGGTGGTCCCTCACCCCTCCACTTT. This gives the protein CASSSGQGGPSPLHF.

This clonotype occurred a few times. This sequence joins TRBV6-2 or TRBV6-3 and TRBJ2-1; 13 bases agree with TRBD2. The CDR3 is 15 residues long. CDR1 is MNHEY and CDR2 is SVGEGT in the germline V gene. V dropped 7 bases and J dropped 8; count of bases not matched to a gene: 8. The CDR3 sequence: CASTSGLAGDYEQFF. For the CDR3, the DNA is TGTGCCAGCACCTCAGGACTAGCGGGAGATTATGAGCAGTTCTTC.

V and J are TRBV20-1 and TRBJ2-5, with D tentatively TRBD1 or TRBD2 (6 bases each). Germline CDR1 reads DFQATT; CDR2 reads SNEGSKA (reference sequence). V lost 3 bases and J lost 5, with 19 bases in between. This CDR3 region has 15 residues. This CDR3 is CSASRFGGDSETQYF. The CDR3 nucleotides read TGCAGTGCTAGTCGGTTCGGGGGCGATTCGGAGACCCAGTACTTC.

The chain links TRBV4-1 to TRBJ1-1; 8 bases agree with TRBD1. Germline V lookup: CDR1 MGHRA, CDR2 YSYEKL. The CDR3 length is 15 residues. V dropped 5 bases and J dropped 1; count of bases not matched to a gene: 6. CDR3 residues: CASSGPTGENTEAFF. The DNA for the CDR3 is TGCGCCAGCAGCGGACCGACAGGGGAGAACACTGAAGCTTTCTTT.

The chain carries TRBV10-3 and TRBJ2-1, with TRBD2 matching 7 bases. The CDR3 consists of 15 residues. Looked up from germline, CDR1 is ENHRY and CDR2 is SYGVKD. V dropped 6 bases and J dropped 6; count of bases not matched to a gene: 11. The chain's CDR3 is CAIRNLAGGLNEQFF. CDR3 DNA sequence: TGTGCCATCAGGAACTTAGCGGGTGGCCTCAATGAGCAGTTCTTC.

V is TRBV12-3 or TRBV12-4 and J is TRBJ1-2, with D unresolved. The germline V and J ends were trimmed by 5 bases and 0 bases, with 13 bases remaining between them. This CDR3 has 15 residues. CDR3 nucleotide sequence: TGTGCCAGCAGTATTGACCGGAGAGCTAACTATGGCTACACCTTC. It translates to CASSIDRRANYGYTF.

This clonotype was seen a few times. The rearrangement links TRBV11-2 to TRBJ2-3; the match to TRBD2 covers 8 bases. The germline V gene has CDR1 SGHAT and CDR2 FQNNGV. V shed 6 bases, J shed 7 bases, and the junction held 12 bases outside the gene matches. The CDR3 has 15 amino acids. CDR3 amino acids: CASRRGGIYVNTQYF. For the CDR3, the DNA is TGTGCCAGCAGACGGGGGGGCATTTATGTGAATACGCAGTATTTT. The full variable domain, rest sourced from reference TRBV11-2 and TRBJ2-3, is EAGVAQSPRYKIIEKRQSVAFWCNPISGHATLYWYQQILGQGPKLLIQFQNNGVVDDSQLPKDRFSAERLKGVDSTLKIQPAKLEDSAVYLCASRRGGIYVNTQYFGPGTRLTVL.

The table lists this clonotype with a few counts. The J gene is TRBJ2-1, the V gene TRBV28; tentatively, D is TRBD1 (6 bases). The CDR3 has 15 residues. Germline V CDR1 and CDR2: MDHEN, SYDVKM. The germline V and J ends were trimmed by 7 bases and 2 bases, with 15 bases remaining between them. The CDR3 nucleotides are TGTGCCAGCACCTTGACAGGTGCTACCTACAATGAGCAGTTCTTC. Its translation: CASTLTGATYNEQFF.

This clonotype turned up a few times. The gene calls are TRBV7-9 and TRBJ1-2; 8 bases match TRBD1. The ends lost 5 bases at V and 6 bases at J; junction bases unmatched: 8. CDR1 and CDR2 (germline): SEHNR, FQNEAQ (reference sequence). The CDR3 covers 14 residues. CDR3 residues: CASSRQGALDGYTF. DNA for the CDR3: TGTGCCAGCAGCCGGCAGGGGGCCCTGGATGGCTACACCTTC.

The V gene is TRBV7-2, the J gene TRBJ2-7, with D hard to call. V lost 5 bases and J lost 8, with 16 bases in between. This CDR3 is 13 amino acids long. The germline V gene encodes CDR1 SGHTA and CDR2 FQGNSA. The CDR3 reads CASSHGSRGQQYV. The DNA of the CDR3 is TGTGCCAGCAGCCACGGGTCCCGAGGCCAGCAGTACGTC.

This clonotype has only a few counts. CDR3 DNA: TGTGCCAGCACAGCGGGAGTGGCGGGCAATGAGCAGTTCTTC. This encodes CASTAGVAGNEQFF. The V and J genes are TRBV6-1 and TRBJ2-1; TRBD2 agrees at 8 bases. Trimming took 7 bases from V and 6 from J; bases not matched to a gene: 8. Germline V lookup: CDR1 MNHNS, CDR2 SASEGT. The CDR3 is 14 residues long.

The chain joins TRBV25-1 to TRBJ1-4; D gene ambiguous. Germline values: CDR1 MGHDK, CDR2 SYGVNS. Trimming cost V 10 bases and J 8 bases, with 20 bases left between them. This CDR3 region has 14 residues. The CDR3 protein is CATARNDLGEKLFF. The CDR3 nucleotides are TGTGCCACGGCACGTAATGACCTGGGGGAAAAACTGTTTTTT.

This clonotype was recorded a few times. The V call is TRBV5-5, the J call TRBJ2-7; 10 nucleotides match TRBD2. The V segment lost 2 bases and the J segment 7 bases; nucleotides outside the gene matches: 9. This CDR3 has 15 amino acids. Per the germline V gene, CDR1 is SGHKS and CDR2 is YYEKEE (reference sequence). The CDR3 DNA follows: TGTGCCAGCAGCTTCGAAGCGGGAGGGCCTTGGGAGCAGTACGTC. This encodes CASSFEAGGPWEQYV.

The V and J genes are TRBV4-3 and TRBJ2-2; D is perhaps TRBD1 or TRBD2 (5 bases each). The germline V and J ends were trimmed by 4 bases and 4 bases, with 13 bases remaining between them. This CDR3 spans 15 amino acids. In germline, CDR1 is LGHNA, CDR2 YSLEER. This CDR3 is CASSRFEGLTGELFF. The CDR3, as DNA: TGCGCCAGCAGCCGGTTCGAGGGGCTCACCGGGGAGCTGTTTTTT.

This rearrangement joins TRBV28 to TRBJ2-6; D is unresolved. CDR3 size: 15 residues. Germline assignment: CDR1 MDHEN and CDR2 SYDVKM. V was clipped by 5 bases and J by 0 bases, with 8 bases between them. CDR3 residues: CASSAQGSGANVLTF. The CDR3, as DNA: TGTGCCAGCAGTGCCCAAGGCTCTGGGGCCAACGTCCTGACTTTC.

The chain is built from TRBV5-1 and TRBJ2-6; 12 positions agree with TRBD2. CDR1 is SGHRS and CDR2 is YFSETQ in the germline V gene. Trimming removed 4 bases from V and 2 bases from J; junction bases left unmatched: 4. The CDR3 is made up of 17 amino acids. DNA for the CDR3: TGCGCCAGCAGCCCCCGACTAGCGGGAGCTGGGGCCAACGTCCTGACTTTC. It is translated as CASSPRLAGAGANVLTF.

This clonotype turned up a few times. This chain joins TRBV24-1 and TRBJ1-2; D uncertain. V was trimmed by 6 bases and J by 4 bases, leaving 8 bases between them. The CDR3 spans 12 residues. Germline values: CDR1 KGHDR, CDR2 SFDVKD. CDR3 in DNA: TGTGCCACCAGTTCACCCCGCTATGGCTACACCTTC. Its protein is CATSSPRYGYTF.

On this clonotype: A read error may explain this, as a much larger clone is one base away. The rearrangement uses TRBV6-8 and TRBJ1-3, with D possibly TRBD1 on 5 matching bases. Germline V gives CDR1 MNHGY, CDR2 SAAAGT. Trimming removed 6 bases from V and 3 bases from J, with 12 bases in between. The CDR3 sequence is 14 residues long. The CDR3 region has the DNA TGTGCCAGCAGAGGAAGCAGGGTTGGAAACACCATATATTTT. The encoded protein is CASRGSRVGNTIYF.

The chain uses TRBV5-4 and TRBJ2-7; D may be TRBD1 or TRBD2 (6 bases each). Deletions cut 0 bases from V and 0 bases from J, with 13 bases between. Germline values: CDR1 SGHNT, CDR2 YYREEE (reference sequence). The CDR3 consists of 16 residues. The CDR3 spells CASSLAAWGASYEQYF. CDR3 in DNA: TGTGCCAGCAGCTTGGCCGCGTGGGGGGCCTCCTACGAGCAGTACTTC. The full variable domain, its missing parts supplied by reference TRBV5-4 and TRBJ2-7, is ETGVTQSPTHLIKTRGQQVTLRCSSQSGHNTVSWYQQALGQGPQFIFQYYREEENGRGNFPPRFSGLQFPNYSSELNVNALELDDSALYLCASSLAAWGASYEQYFGPGTRLTVT.

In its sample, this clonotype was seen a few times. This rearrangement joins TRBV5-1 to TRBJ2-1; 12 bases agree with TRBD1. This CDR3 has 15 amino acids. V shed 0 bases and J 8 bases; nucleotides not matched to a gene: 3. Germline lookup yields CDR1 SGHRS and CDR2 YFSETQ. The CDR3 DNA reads TGCGCCAGCAGCTTGGCCGGGACAGGGGGCTATGAGCAGTTCTTC. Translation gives CASSLAGTGGYEQFF. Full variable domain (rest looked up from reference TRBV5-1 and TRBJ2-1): KAGVTQTPRYLIKTRGQQVTLSCSPISGHRSVSWYQQTPGQGLQFLFEYFSETQRNKGNFPGRFSGRQFSNSRSEMNVSTLELGDSALYLCASSLAGTGGYEQFFGPGTRLTVL.

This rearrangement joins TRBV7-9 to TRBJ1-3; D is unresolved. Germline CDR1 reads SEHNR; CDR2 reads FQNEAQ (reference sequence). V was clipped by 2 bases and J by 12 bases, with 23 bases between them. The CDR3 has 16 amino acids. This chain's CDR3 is CASSLSSEPFSGNIYF. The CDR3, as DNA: TGTGCCAGCAGCTTATCGTCTGAACCCTTTTCTGGAAACATATATTTT.

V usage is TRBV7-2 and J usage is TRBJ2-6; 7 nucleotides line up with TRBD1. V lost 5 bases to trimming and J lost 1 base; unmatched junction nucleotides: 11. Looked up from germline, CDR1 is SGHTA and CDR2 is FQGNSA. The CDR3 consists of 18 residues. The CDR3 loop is CASSPRQGVVSGANVLTF. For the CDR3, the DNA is TGTGCCAGCAGCCCTAGACAGGGAGTGGTTTCTGGGGCCAACGTCCTGACTTTC.

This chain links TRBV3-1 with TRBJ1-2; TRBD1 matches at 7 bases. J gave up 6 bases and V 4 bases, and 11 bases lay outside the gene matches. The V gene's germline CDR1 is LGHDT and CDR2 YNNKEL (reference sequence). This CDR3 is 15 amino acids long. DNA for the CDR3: TGTGCCAGCAGCCTGAACCACCTCACAGGGGATGGCTACACCTTC. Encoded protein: CASSLNHLTGDGYTF.